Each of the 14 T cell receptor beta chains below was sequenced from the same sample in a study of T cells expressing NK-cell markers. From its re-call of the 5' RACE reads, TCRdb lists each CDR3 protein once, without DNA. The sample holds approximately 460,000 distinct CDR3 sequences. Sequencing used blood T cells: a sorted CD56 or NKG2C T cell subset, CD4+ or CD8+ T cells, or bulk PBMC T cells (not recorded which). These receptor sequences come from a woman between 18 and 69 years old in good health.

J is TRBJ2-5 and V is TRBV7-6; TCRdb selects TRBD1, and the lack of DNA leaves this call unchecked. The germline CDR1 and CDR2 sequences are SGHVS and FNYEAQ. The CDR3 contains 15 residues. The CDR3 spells CASSQGGPVIVTQYF.

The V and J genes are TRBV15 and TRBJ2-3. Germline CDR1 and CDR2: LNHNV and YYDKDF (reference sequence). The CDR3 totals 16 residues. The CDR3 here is CATSNDKVLSTDTQYF.

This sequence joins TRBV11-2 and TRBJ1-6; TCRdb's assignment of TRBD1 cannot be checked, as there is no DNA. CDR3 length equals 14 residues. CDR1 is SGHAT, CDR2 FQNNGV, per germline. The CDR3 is CASSHRGHNSPLHF.

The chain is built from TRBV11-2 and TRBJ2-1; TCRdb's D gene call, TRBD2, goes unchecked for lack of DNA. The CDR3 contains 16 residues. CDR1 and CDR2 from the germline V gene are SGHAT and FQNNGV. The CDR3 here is CASSLRMWEGYNEQFF.

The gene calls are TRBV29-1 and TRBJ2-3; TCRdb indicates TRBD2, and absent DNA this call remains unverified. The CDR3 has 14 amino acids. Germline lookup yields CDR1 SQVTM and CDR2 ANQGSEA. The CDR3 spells CSARTSGTADTQYF.

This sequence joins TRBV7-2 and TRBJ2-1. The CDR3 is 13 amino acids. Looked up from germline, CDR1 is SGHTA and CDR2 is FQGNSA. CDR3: CASSLQSYNEQFF.

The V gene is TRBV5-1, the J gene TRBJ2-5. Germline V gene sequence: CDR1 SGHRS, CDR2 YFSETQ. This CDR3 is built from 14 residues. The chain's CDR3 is CASSLDGTQETQYF.

CDR3 sequence: CASSSDRASDGYTF. The V gene is TRBV7-2, the J gene TRBJ1-2; without DNA, the TCRdb call of TRBD1 cannot be checked. CDR1 is SGHTA and CDR2 is FQGNSA in the germline V gene. The CDR3 length is 14 residues.

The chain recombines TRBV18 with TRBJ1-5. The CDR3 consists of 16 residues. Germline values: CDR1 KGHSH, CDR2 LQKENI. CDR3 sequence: CASSPAAGVDNQPQHF. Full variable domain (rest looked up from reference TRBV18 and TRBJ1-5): NAGVMQNPRHLVRRRGQEARLRCSPMKGHSHVYWYRQLPEEGLKFMVYLQKENIIDESGMPKERFSAEFPKEGPSILRIQQVVRGDSAAYFCASSPAAGVDNQPQHFGDGTRLSIL.

The chain's CDR3 is CASSSTGAEGYTF. This chain uses TRBV7-3 with TRBJ1-2; lacking DNA, the TRBD1 call made by TCRdb goes unchecked. Germline CDR1 reads SGHTA; CDR2 reads FQGTGA. This CDR3 has 13 residues.

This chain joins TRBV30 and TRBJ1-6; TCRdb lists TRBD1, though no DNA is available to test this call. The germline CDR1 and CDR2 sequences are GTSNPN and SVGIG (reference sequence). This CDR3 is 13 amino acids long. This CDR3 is CAWSTGGSSPLHF.

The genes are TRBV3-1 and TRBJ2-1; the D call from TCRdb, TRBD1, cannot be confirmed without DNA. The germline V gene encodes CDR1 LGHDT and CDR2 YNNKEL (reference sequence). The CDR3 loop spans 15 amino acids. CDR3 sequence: CASSYSPSSYNEQFF.

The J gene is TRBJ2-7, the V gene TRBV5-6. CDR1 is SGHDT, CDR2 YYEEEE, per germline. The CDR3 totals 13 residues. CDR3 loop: CASSLPSGYEQYF.

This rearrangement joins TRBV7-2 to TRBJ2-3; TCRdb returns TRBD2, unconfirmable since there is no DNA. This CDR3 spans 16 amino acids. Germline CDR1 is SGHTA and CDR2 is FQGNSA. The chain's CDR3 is CASSPYPSGSTDTQYF.